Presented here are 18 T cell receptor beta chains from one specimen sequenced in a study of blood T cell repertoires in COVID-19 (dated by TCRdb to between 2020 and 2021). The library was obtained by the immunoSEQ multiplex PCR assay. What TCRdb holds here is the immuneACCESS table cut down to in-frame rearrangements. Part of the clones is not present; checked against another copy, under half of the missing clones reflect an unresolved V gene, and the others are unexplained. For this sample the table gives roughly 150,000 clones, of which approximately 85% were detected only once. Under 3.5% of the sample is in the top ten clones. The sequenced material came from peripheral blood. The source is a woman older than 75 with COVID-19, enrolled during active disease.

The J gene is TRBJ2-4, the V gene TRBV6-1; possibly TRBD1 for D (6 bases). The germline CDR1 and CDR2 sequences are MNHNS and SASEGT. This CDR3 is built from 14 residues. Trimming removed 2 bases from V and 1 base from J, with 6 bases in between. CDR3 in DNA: TGTGCCAGCAGTGAACAGGGGGCCAAAAACATTCAGTACTTC. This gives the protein CASSEQGAKNIQYF.

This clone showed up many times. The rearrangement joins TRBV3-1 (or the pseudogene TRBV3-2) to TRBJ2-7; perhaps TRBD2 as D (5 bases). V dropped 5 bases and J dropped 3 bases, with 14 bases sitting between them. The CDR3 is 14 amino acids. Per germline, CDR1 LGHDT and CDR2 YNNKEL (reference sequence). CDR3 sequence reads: CASSKFEGNYEQYF. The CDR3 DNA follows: TGTGCCAGCAGCAAATTCGAGGGAAACTACGAGCAGTACTTC.

CDR3 residues: CASSYSAGYEQYF. CDR3 nucleotide sequence: TGTGCCAGCAGTTACTCGGCGGGCTACGAGCAGTACTTC. V is TRBV6-5 and J is TRBJ2-7; tentative D call: TRBD2 (5 bases). The ends were cut back, 0 bases at V and 3 bases at J, with 6 bases in the middle. Germline V gene lookup returns CDR1 MNHEY and CDR2 SVGAGI. The CDR3 sequence is 13 residues long.

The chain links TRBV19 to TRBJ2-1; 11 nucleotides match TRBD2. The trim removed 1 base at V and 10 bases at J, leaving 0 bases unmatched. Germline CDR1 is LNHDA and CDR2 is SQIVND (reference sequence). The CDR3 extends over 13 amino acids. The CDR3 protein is CASSIASGGEQFF. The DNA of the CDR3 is TGTGCCAGTAGTATAGCTAGCGGGGGGGAGCAGTTCTTC.

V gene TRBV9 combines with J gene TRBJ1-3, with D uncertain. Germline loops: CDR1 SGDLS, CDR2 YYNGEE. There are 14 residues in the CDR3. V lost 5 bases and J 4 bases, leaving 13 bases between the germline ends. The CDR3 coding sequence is TGTGCCAGCAGTGTCCAGGCCCTGGGAAACACCATATATTTT. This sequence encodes CASSVQALGNTIYF. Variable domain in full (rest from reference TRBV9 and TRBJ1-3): DSGVTQTPKHLITATGQRVTLRCSPRSGDLSVYWYQQSLDQGLQFLIQYYNGEERAKGNILERFSAQQFPDLHSELNLSSLELGDSALYFCASSVQALGNTIYFGEGSWLTVV.

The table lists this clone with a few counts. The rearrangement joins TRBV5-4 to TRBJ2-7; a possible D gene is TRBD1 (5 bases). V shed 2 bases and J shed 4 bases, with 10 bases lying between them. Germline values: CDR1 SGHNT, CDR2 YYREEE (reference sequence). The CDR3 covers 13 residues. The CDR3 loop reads CASSFWGRYEQYF. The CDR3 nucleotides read TGTGCCAGCAGCTTTTGGGGCAGGTACGAGCAGTACTTC.

The CDR3 DNA reads TGCGCCAGCAGTTTGGGGGCGGGTAATTCACCCCTCCACTTT. It yields the protein CASSLGAGNSPLHF. The chain uses TRBV10-2 and TRBJ1-6; tentative D call: TRBD1 (6 bases). The CDR3 consists of 14 residues. V was shortened by 5 bases and J by 6 bases, with 11 bases between the two germline ends. CDR1 and CDR2 (germline): WSHSY, SAAADI.

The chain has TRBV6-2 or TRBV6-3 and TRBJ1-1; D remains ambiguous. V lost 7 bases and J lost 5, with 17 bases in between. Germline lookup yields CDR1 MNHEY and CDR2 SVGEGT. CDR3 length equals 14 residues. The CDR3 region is CASTPRWVETEAFF. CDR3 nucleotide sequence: TGTGCCAGCACCCCGCGGTGGGTCGAGACTGAAGCTTTCTTT.

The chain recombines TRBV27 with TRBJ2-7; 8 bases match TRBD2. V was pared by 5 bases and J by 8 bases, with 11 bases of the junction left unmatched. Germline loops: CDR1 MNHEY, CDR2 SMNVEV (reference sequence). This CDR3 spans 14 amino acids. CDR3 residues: CASSPWGLVRQQYF. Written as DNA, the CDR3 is TGTGCCAGCAGTCCGTGGGGACTAGTCCGCCAGCAGTACTTC.

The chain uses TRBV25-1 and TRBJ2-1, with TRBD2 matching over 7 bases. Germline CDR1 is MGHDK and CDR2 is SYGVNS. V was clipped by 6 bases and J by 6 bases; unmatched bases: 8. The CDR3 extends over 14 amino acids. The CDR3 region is CASSRTSWVNEQFF. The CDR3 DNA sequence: TGTGCCAGCAGCCGGACTAGTTGGGTCAATGAGCAGTTCTTC. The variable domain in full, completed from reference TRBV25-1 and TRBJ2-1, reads EADIYQTPRYLVIGTGKKITLECSQTMGHDKMYWYQQDPGMELHLIHYSYGVNSTEKGDLSSESTVSRIRTEHFPLTLESARPSHTSQYLCASSRTSWVNEQFFGPGTRLTVL.

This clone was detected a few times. The CDR3 spells CASSSGLLYQETQYF. CDR3 sequence (DNA): TGTGCCAGCAGCTCGGGACTTTTGTACCAAGAGACCCAGTACTTC. The V call is TRBV7-2, the J call TRBJ2-5, with D tentatively TRBD2 (6 bases). CDR1 is SGHTA and CDR2 is FQGNSA in the germline V gene. The V and J ends lost 4 bases and 0 bases respectively, with 12 bases between them. The CDR3 covers 15 residues.

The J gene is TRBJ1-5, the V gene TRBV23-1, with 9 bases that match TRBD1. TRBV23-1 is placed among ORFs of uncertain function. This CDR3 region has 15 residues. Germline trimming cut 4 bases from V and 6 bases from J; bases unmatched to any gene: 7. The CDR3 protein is CASSPPGQGGQPQHF. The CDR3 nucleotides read TGCGCCAGCAGTCCACCGGGACAGGGTGGTCAGCCCCAGCATTTT.

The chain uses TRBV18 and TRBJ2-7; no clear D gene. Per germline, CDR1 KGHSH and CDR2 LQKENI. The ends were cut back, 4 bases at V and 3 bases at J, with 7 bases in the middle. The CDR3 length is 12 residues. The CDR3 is CASSQRLYEQYF. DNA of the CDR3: TGTGCCAGCTCACAGCGTCTCTACGAGCAGTACTTC.

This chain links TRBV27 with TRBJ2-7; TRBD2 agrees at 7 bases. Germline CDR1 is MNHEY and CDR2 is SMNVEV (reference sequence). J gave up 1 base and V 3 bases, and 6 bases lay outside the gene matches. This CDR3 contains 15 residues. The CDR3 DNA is TGTGCCAGCAGTTTCTCAGGACTAGATTCCTACGAGCAGTACTTC. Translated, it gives CASSFSGLDSYEQYF.

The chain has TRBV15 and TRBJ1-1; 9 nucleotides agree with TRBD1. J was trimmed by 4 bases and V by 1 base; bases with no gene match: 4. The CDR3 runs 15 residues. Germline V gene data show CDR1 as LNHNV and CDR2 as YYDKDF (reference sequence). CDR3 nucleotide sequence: TGTGCCACCAGCAGAGGAGGGACAGGGAGCACTGAAGCTTTCTTT. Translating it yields CATSRGGTGSTEAFF.

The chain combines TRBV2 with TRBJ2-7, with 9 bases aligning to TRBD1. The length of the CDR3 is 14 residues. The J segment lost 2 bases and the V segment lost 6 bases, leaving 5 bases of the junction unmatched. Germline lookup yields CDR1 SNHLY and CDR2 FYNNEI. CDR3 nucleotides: TGTGCCAGCAGAACAAGACAGGGGGCCTACGAGCAGTACTTC. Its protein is CASRTRQGAYEQYF.

In DNA form, the CDR3 reads TGTGCCAGCAGTTACTCACCCCATACAGGGTTGAACACTGAAGCTTTCTTT. This codes for CASSYSPHTGLNTEAFF. This chain links TRBV6-7 with TRBJ1-1, with D possibly being TRBD1 (6 bases). TRBV6-7 is annotated as an ORF whose role is uncertain. Between the trimmed V and J ends, which lost 0 bases and 0 bases, there was a span of 14 bases. The CDR3 is 17 amino acids.

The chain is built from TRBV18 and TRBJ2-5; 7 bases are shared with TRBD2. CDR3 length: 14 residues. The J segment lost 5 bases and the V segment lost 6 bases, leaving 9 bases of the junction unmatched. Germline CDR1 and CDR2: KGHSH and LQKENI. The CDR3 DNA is TGTGCCAGCTCGAGGGACTATCCGGCGGAGACCCAGTACTTC. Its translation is CASSRDYPAETQYF.